The 31 T cell receptor beta chains in this list originate from one sample, sequenced in a study of blood T cell repertoires in COVID-19. Assay used: immunoSEQ multiplex PCR; TCRdb lists only in-frame clones, some missing. The data contain about 110,000 clones, around 82% of them singletons. The sequencing input was peripheral blood. The source is a human donor in a cohort sampled during active or convalescent COVID-19.

The chain joins TRBV7-2 to TRBJ2-1, with D unclear. V was trimmed by 3 bases and J by 8 bases, leaving 5 bases between them. Germline CDR1 and CDR2: SGHTA and FQGNSA. The CDR3 sequence is 11 residues long. The CDR3 sequence: CASSFLDEQFF. CDR3 DNA sequence: TGTGCCAGCAGCTTCCTTGATGAGCAGTTCTTC.

The chain joins TRBV7-9 to TRBJ2-3; 8 bases align to TRBD2. V trimming: 0 bases; J trimming: 3 bases; junction bases outside the gene matches: 8. There are 17 residues in the CDR3. Germline V gives CDR1 SEHNR, CDR2 FQNEAQ (reference sequence). CDR3 residues: CASSLAGGGRKTDTQYF. The CDR3, as DNA: TGTGCCAGCAGCTTAGCGGGTGGCGGGAGGAAGACAGATACGCAGTATTTT.

This clone has a handful of counts. The CDR3 loop reads CASSSPDEQYF. Written as DNA, the CDR3 is TGTGCCAGCAGCTCTCCAGACGAGCAGTACTTC. The chain uses TRBV7-9 and TRBJ2-7, with unresolved D. This CDR3 has 11 residues. Germline-derived CDR1 and CDR2 are SEHNR and FQNEAQ (reference sequence). V was trimmed by 4 bases and J by 5 bases, leaving 6 bases between them. Full variable domain (outside the CDR3, taken from reference TRBV7-9 and TRBJ2-7): DTGVSQNPRHKITKRGQNVTFRCDPISEHNRLYWYRQTLGQGPEFLTYFQNEAQLEKSRLLSDRFSAERPKGSFSTLEIQRTEQGDSAMYLCASSSPDEQYFGPGTRLTVT.

The rearrangement links TRBV3-1 (or the pseudogene TRBV3-2) to TRBJ2-3; 14 positions agree with TRBD2. Germline lookup yields CDR1 LGHDT and CDR2 YNNKEL (reference sequence). This CDR3 region has 18 residues. The V segment lost 4 bases and the J segment 5 bases; nucleotides outside the gene matches: 11. The CDR3 region has the DNA TGTGCCAGCAGCCCTTCATGGACTAGCGGGGGGCGAGGAGATACGCAGTATTTT. Protein sequence: CASSPSWTSGGRGDTQYF.

This sequence joins TRBV5-4 and TRBJ2-3; 8 bases fit TRBD1. Trimming at V came to 3 bases and at J to 1 base, leaving 7 bases not matched to a gene. From germline, CDR1 is SGHNT and CDR2 YYREEE (reference sequence). The CDR3 has 16 amino acids. In DNA, the CDR3 is TGTGCCAGCAGCTCTACAGGGGGTAAGGGCACAGATACGCAGTATTTT. Protein: CASSSTGGKGTDTQYF.

The rearrangement uses TRBV18 and TRBJ1-2, with 7 bases fitting TRBD1. Per germline, CDR1 KGHSH and CDR2 LQKENI. With 3 bases clipped from V and 4 bases from J, the junction kept 8 bases outside the gene matches. The CDR3 is made up of 15 amino acids. The CDR3 loop is CASSPDWSGGYGYTF. The CDR3, as DNA: TGTGCCAGCTCACCCGATTGGTCAGGGGGCTATGGCTACACCTTC.

The chain has TRBV14 and TRBJ1-4; the D gene is possibly TRBD1 (6 bases). Germline loops: CDR1 SGHDN, CDR2 FVKESK. V was trimmed by 0 bases and J by 0 bases, leaving 11 bases between them. The CDR3 loop spans 17 amino acids. CDR3: CASSQETGFATNEKLFF. DNA for the CDR3: TGTGCCAGCAGCCAAGAGACAGGATTTGCAACTAATGAAAAACTGTTTTTT.

The chain recombines TRBV7-2 with TRBJ2-3; D is ambiguous. Looked up from germline, CDR1 is SGHTA and CDR2 is FQGNSA. This CDR3 comprises 13 residues. With 2 bases removed from V and 6 bases from J, the gap between germline ends came to 9 bases. The CDR3 coding sequence is TGTGCCAGCAGCTTATCAGGATTGGATACGCAGTATTTT. Translated, it gives CASSLSGLDTQYF.

This clone came up a few times. This sequence joins TRBV10-3 and TRBJ2-2; D is perhaps TRBD2 (5 bases). CDR3 size: 16 residues. V lost 4 bases and J 4 bases, leaving 16 bases between the germline ends. Germline lookup yields CDR1 ENHRY and CDR2 SYGVKD. CDR3 residues: CAISARAHRGTGELFF. DNA for the CDR3: TGTGCCATCAGTGCTAGGGCTCACCGGGGCACCGGGGAGCTGTTTTTT.

This clone was observed a single time. The J gene is TRBJ2-1, the V gene TRBV24-1, with D possibly TRBD1 on 5 matching bases. The CDR3 sequence is 15 residues long. Germline-derived CDR1 and CDR2 are KGHDR and SFDVKD. V lost 5 bases, J lost 5 bases, and 15 bases lay in between. DNA of the CDR3: TGTGCCACCAGTGCCCTGCAGGGTATCAACAATGAGCAGTTCTTC. It is translated as CATSALQGINNEQFF.

This clone appeared many times. The rearrangement uses TRBV4-3 and TRBJ1-1; D is uncertain. The CDR3 is 14 residues long. Germline V gene sequence: CDR1 LGHNA, CDR2 YSLEER. Between the trimmed V and J ends, which lost 1 base and 1 base, there was a span of 7 bases. As DNA, the CDR3 is TGCGCCAGCAGCCAAGCCGAGGGGAACACTGAAGCTTTCTTT. Its translation: CASSQAEGNTEAFF.

This clone has a handful of counts. The rearrangement links TRBV3-1 (or the pseudogene TRBV3-2) to TRBJ2-3; 9 nucleotides agree with TRBD2. This CDR3 contains 15 residues. The V segment lost 4 bases and the J segment 1 base; nucleotides outside the gene matches: 3. The germline V gene encodes CDR1 LGHDT and CDR2 YNNKEL (reference sequence). This chain's CDR3 is CASSLRLAGTDTQYF. The CDR3 DNA sequence: TGTGCCAGCAGCCTGAGACTAGCGGGCACAGATACGCAGTATTTT.

The chain has TRBV10-3 and TRBJ1-5; D ambiguous. CDR1 and CDR2 from the germline V gene are ENHRY and SYGVKD. Trimming left V 4 bases short and J 4 bases short, with 8 bases between. The CDR3 spans 13 residues. In nucleotides, the CDR3 is TGTGCCATCAGTGCGTCAGAGAATCAGCCCCAGCATTTT. Its translation: CAISASENQPQHF.

There are a few counts of this clone. The gene calls are TRBV27 and TRBJ2-7; 7 nucleotides match TRBD2. There are 14 residues in the CDR3. Germline loops: CDR1 MNHEY, CDR2 SMNVEV (reference sequence). The V gene end was trimmed by 5 bases and the J gene end by 1 base; junction bases not matched to a gene: 5. Here the CDR3 reads CASSDLAVSYEQYF. DNA for the CDR3: TGTGCCAGCAGTGACCTAGCGGTGTCCTACGAGCAGTACTTC.

The rearrangement uses TRBV7-8 and TRBJ1-3; 10 bases align to TRBD1. From germline, CDR1 is SGHVS and CDR2 FQNEAQ. V shed 4 bases, J shed 0 bases, and the junction held 9 bases outside the gene matches. This CDR3 has 18 amino acids. CDR3 DNA sequence: TGTGCCAGCAGCTCAACCGGGACAGGGGTTTACTCTGGAAACACCATATATTTT. Translation gives CASSSTGTGVYSGNTIYF.

Only a few counts were recorded for this clone. The chain has TRBV24-1 and TRBJ2-1, with a weak D call TRBD2 (5 bases). Germline V gene sequence: CDR1 KGHDR, CDR2 SFDVKD. Trimming shortened V by 9 bases and J by 10 bases, and 18 bases separated the two germline ends. The CDR3 totals 13 residues. CDR3: CATGRYGVYEQFF. For the CDR3, the DNA is TGTGCCACCGGGAGATACGGGGTTTACGAGCAGTTCTTC.

In the case of this clone: In the same sample, other DNA sequences code for this CDR3. This sequence joins TRBV7-9 and TRBJ2-7; 10 bases line up with TRBD1. There are 15 residues in the CDR3. Germline V gene lookup returns CDR1 SEHNR and CDR2 FQNEAQ (reference sequence). Trimming took 4 bases from V and 1 from J; bases not matched to a gene: 4. CDR3 in amino acids: CASSSGQGVSYEQYF. CDR3 DNA: TGTGCCAGCAGCTCTGGACAGGGGGTATCCTACGAGCAGTACTTC.

This chain joins TRBV6-2 or TRBV6-3 and TRBJ2-1; possibly TRBD1 for D (7 bases). From germline, CDR1 is MNHEY and CDR2 SVGEGT. Trimming cost V 5 bases and J 0 bases, with 26 bases left between them. The CDR3 has 20 residues. CDR3 nucleotides: TGTGCCAGCAGTACCCCCGGGGACAGAGTTAGCGGAAGCTCCTACAATGAGCAGTTCTTC. It codes for CASSTPGDRVSGSSYNEQFF.

The V gene is TRBV12-3 or TRBV12-4, the J gene TRBJ1-2; the match to TRBD1 covers 10 bases. J was trimmed by 2 bases and V by 6 bases; bases with no gene match: 0. CDR3 length: 13 residues. CDR3 amino acids: CASRGQGNYGYTF. The CDR3 region has the DNA TGTGCCAGCAGGGGACAGGGGAACTATGGCTACACCTTC.

The chain combines TRBV5-1 with TRBJ2-3; D is unresolved. Between the trimmed V and J ends, which lost 1 base and 4 bases, there was a span of 10 bases. CDR3 size: 14 residues. Germline V gene sequence: CDR1 SGHRS, CDR2 YFSETQ. The CDR3 region has the DNA TGCGCCAGCAGCTTGTCTGGGCATTCAGATACGCAGTATTTT. Residues: CASSLSGHSDTQYF.

The chain uses TRBV5-1 and TRBJ2-2; possibly TRBD2 for D (6 bases). The CDR3 loop spans 15 amino acids. Germline CDR1 SGHRS, CDR2 YFSETQ. V lost 0 bases and J lost 6, with 12 bases in between. CDR3 residues: CASSLGWRDAGELFF. The CDR3 DNA reads TGCGCCAGCAGCTTGGGGTGGAGGGACGCCGGGGAGCTGTTTTTT.

This clone has only one observation. The J gene is TRBJ2-7, the V gene TRBV3-1 (or the pseudogene TRBV3-2), with TRBD2 identical over 9 bases. Germline V lookup: CDR1 LGHDT, CDR2 YNNKEL (reference sequence). V gave up 11 bases and J gave up 3 bases; unmatched junction bases: 11. The CDR3 is made up of 14 amino acids. DNA for the CDR3: TGTGCCGTCGCCCGGGGTAGCGGGGGCTACGAGCAGTACTTC. Translation gives CAVARGSGGYEQYF.

This clone was recorded only once. V usage is TRBV7-2 and J usage is TRBJ1-5; possibly TRBD1 for D (6 bases). The germline V gene encodes CDR1 SGHTA and CDR2 FQGNSA. V was trimmed by 4 bases and J by 7 bases, leaving 14 bases between them. CDR3 length: 14 residues. The CDR3 loop is CASSSPGVGQPQHF. DNA of the CDR3: TGTGCCAGCAGCTCCCCAGGGGTTGGACAGCCCCAGCATTTT.

This clone has just a few counts. The rearrangement links TRBV7-3 to TRBJ2-1, with a weak D call TRBD2 (6 bases). The CDR3 runs 14 residues. Germline CDR1 is SGHTA and CDR2 is FQGTGA. The ends were cut back, 5 bases at V and 5 bases at J, with 13 bases in the middle. CDR3 bases: TGTGCCAGCAGCCTCACTAGCCGGGACAATGAGCAGTTCTTC. Protein sequence: CASSLTSRDNEQFF. Together with reference TRBV7-3 and TRBJ2-1, the CDR3 gives the full variable domain: GAGVSQTPSNKVTEKGKYVELRCDPISGHTALYWYRQSLGQGPEFLIYFQGTGAADDSGLPNDRFFAVRPEGSVSTLKIQRTERGDSAVYLCASSLTSRDNEQFFGPGTRLTVL.

The chain is built from TRBV5-1 and TRBJ2-3; possibly TRBD2 for D (5 bases). The CDR3 totals 16 residues. The V and J ends lost 0 bases and 2 bases respectively, with 13 bases between them. CDR1 SGHRS and CDR2 YFSETQ come from the germline V gene. CDR3 loop: CASSLADLKFTDTQYF. CDR3 DNA: TGCGCCAGCAGCTTGGCGGACTTAAAATTCACAGATACGCAGTATTTT.

This clone was seen once. The chain links TRBV3-1 (or the pseudogene TRBV3-2) to TRBJ2-7; D may be TRBD2 (5 bases). The CDR3 is made up of 13 amino acids. CDR1 LGHDT and CDR2 YNNKEL come from the germline V gene (reference sequence). Trimming left V 1 base short and J 7 bases short, with 11 bases between. This CDR3 is CASSQGVRGEQYF. The CDR3 bases are TGTGCCAGCAGCCAAGGAGTGCGCGGGGAGCAGTACTTC.

This clone has a count of ten or more. The rearrangement joins TRBV30 to TRBJ1-5; the D gene is possibly TRBD1 (5 bases). This CDR3 spans 20 amino acids. The V end was cut by 0 bases, the J end by 4 bases, with 28 bases between. Germline V CDR1 and CDR2: GTSNPN, SVGIG (reference sequence). CDR3 sequence: CAWSVSVPSIRGARNQPQHF. DNA for the CDR3: TGTGCCTGGAGTGTATCGGTCCCCTCCATTAGGGGCGCCCGTAATCAGCCCCAGCATTTT.

The chain uses TRBV25-1 and TRBJ1-6, with 9 bases aligning to TRBD1. Germline V gene sequence: CDR1 MGHDK, CDR2 SYGVNS. CDR3 length: 15 amino acids. V trimming: 4 bases; J trimming: 10 bases; junction bases outside the gene matches: 8. The CDR3 DNA sequence: TGTGCCAGCAGTGGCGCGGGGACAGGGCGGTCACCCCTCCACTTT. The encoded protein is CASSGAGTGRSPLHF. The full variable domain, in which reference TRBV25-1 and TRBJ1-6 provide the parts outside the CDR3, is EADIYQTPRYLVIGTGKKITLECSQTMGHDKMYWYQQDPGMELHLIHYSYGVNSTEKGDLSSESTVSRIRTEHFPLTLESARPSHTSQYLCASSGAGTGRSPLHFGNGTRLTVT.

This clone was picked up a small number of times. The chain carries TRBV5-1 and TRBJ2-7; TRBD2 aligns across 7 bases. The CDR3 is 15 amino acids. V was clipped by 4 bases and J by 4 bases; unmatched bases: 11. Germline lookup yields CDR1 SGHRS and CDR2 YFSETQ. CDR3 coding DNA: TGCGCCAGCAGCCAGACTAGCACTTTGGTGTACGAGCAGTACTTC. It translates to CASSQTSTLVYEQYF.

The chain has TRBV2 and TRBJ1-5, with TRBD1 matching 9 bases. The CDR3 is 14 amino acids. The trim removed 2 bases at V and 6 bases at J, leaving 2 bases unmatched. Germline CDR1 SNHLY, CDR2 FYNNEI. The CDR3, as DNA: TGTGCCAGCAGTGAACGGGACAGGGTTCAGCCCCAGCATTTT. Protein sequence: CASSERDRVQPQHF.

This rearrangement joins TRBV4-3 to TRBJ2-7; 10 nucleotides match TRBD2. The CDR3 consists of 16 residues. J gave up 0 bases and V 4 bases, and 6 bases lay outside the gene matches. Germline CDR1 is LGHNA and CDR2 is YSLEER. The CDR3 loop is CASSPLAGGSSYEQYF. In DNA form, the CDR3 reads TGCGCCAGCAGCCCCTTAGCGGGGGGATCCTCCTACGAGCAGTACTTC.